This is a list of T cell receptor beta chains from one sample in a study of T-cell memory formation after mild COVID-19. TCRdb re-called the 5' RACE reads with MiXCR, one entry per CDR3 protein. The profile covers over 350,000 distinct CDR3 sequences, with about 16% appearing a single time and 20% to 25% taken by the ten largest. The sequencing input was PBMCs or a T cell subset sorted from them (not recorded which). The receptors stem from a man younger than 35 who had mild COVID-19 (a few samples of this study predate the infection). Cell type and time point are not known. Each CDR3 is given with its conserved first and last residue. The order of the fields is V gene, D gene, J gene, CDR3 protein. A D gene is named only where the DNA matches it firmly.

>TRBV20-1|-|TRBJ1-1
CSATLPDRRSTEAFF
>TRBV4-2|-|TRBJ2-2
CASSQEEGATGELFF
>TRBV12-3/TRBV12-4|-|TRBJ2-2
CASSLAGASNTGELFF
>TRBV10-3|-|TRBJ1-6
CAISGTELNSPLHF
>TRBV12-3/TRBV12-4|-|TRBJ2-2
CASSLVQGHTGELFF
>TRBV5-1|-|TRBJ1-5
CASSLGGTGNQPQHF
>TRBV19|-|TRBJ1-1
CASSRNTFTEAFF
>TRBV10-3|-|TRBJ2-5
CAISESWELETQYF
>TRBV7-9|-|TRBJ2-5
CASTEGDARAETQYF
>TRBV7-3|TRBD1|TRBJ1-6
CASSFQGDNSPLHF
>TRBV10-3|TRBD2|TRBJ2-1
CAIRPGLQYNEQFF
>TRBV10-3|TRBD1|TRBJ1-2
CAITGSGQGRHGYTF
>TRBV5-6|-|TRBJ1-5
CASSRQASNQPQHF
>TRBV18|-|TRBJ1-5
CASSPPGRVGNQPQHF
>TRBV6-5|-|TRBJ2-1
CASSRQALNEQFF
>TRBV6-6|-|TRBJ1-5
CASSYSENSNQPQHF
>TRBV15|-|TRBJ2-2
CATSRIFANTGELFF
>TRBV6-2/TRBV6-3|TRBD1|TRBJ2-3
CASTGQFTDTQYF
>TRBV5-8|-|TRBJ1-2
CASSTWGGGSQGYTF
>TRBV29-1|-|TRBJ2-3
CSVEDPGWDNRPDTQYF
>TRBV12-3/TRBV12-4|TRBD1|TRBJ2-6
CASSLTGTGASGANVLTF
>TRBV7-9|TRBD2|TRBJ2-3
CASSEAGTTDTQYF
>TRBV5-6|-|TRBJ2-2
CASSSAGELFF
>TRBV6-5|TRBD2|TRBJ2-5
CASSYRASGGQETQYF
>TRBV4-2|TRBD1|TRBJ1-2
CASSQEDDRVYGYTF
>TRBV20-1|TRBD1|TRBJ1-1
CSGDRGNTEAFF
>TRBV10-3|TRBD2|TRBJ2-1
CAISEYHPSGGRRSYNEQFF
>TRBV12-3/TRBV12-4|TRBD1|TRBJ2-3
CASRWGQSTDTQYF
>TRBV4-3|TRBD1|TRBJ2-3
CASSQTGVSDTQYF
>TRBV7-2|-|TRBJ1-1
CASSPTVGWMNTEAFF
>TRBV7-9|TRBD2|TRBJ2-2
CASSLGFGAGTGELFF
>TRBV5-1|-|TRBJ1-2
CASSLLGRADHYGYTF
>TRBV7-9|-|TRBJ2-2
CASSLAGRGTGELFF
>TRBV12-3/TRBV12-4|-|TRBJ1-4
CASSLGREKLFF
>TRBV7-8|-|TRBJ2-1
CASTNRDSYNEQFF
>TRBV10-3|-|TRBJ1-2
CAISVQGDSYGYTF
>TRBV29-1|-|TRBJ1-2
CSVGEQAGYTF
>TRBV7-8|-|TRBJ2-3
CASSPGGRSTDTQYF
>TRBV7-3|-|TRBJ2-7
CASSPNPVGRGLSYEQYF
>TRBV19|-|TRBJ1-5
CASSMANQPQHF
>TRBV6-2/TRBV6-3|TRBD2|TRBJ2-1
CASSYSPSGGYNEQFF
>TRBV5-1|TRBD2|TRBJ2-3
CASSLYTSGGAITQYF
>TRBV11-3|-|TRBJ2-4
CASPKQGFAKNIQYF
>TRBV10-3|-|TRBJ2-5
CAISETGRRGQTQYF
>TRBV7-2|-|TRBJ2-1
CASSFRVHNEQFF
>TRBV6-4|-|TRBJ1-1
CASSPSTANTEAFF
>TRBV18|-|TRBJ2-3
CASSPPRIFSTDTQYF